This passage covers 25 T cell receptor beta chains from one sample sequenced in a study of human T cells and chemical hapten exposure. This sample's time point: patch test 3, about 24 weeks after DPC sensitization. The treatment denotes: therapeutic diphenylcyclopropenone sensitization with weekly scalp DPC. MiXCR was run by TCRdb on the RACE reads, yielding one entry per CDR3 protein. The table records about 170,000 distinct CDR3 sequences, 25% to 35% of them present only once. This sample comprised whole blood, obtained in connection with sensitization to the hapten diphenylcyclopropenone (DPC). The source of these receptors is a woman aged 18 to 35 with alopecia areata. Some clones in this sample may be carry-over from other donors' samples.

This chain uses TRBV11-1 with TRBJ2-7; D call uncertain. CDR1 and CDR2 (germline): SGHAT, FQDESV (reference sequence). This CDR3 is 12 amino acids long. Trimming cost V 5 bases and J 7 bases, with 12 bases left between them. The CDR3 sequence is CASSAPLREQYF. The CDR3 nucleotides are TGTGCCAGCAGCGCTCCCCTTAGAGAGCAGTACTTC.

Only a few counts were recorded for this clonotype. The chain links TRBV7-9 to TRBJ1-5, with 7 positions matching TRBD1. The J segment lost 5 bases and the V segment lost 6 bases, leaving 10 bases of the junction unmatched. Germline V gene lookup returns CDR1 SEHNR and CDR2 FQNEAQ (reference sequence). The CDR3 runs 15 residues. CDR3 sequence (DNA): TGTGCCAGCAGTTCTGACAGGGCGGGCGATCAGCCCCAGCATTTT. This gives the protein CASSSDRAGDQPQHF.

V and J are TRBV7-9 and TRBJ1-5; a weak D match, TRBD1 (5 bases). V lost 0 bases, J lost 7 bases, and 10 bases lay in between. Germline V gene sequence: CDR1 SEHNR, CDR2 FQNEAQ (reference sequence). The CDR3 length is 14 residues. The CDR3: CASSLAGVDQPQHF. The DNA of the CDR3 is TGTGCCAGCAGCTTAGCAGGGGTTGACCAGCCCCAGCATTTT.

V and J are TRBV2 and TRBJ2-2, with 7 bases fitting TRBD2. The CDR3 contains 14 residues. Germline values: CDR1 SNHLY, CDR2 FYNNEI. J lost 6 bases, V lost 6 bases, and 7 bases had no gene match. The CDR3 bases are TGTGCCAGCAGGGACGGGAGGTCCGCCGGGGAGCTGTTTTTT. It yields the protein CASRDGRSAGELFF.

This clonotype was observed a handful of times. The chain employs TRBV11-1 and TRBJ2-2; no definite D call. Germline lookup yields CDR1 SGHAT and CDR2 FQDESV (reference sequence). Trimming took off 1 base at V and 5 bases at J, with 5 bases between the two ends. The CDR3 is 13 amino acids. Written as DNA, the CDR3 is TGTGCCAGCAGCTTAGATAGGACCGGGGAGCTGTTTTTT. Translated: CASSLDRTGELFF.

As DNA, the CDR3 is TGTGCCAGCAGCTTAGCGGGACTTTCGAACACCGGGGAGCTGTTTTTT. It specifies CASSLAGLSNTGELFF. The chain joins TRBV7-2 to TRBJ2-2; tentative D call: TRBD2 (6 bases). The CDR3 extends over 16 amino acids. Germline CDR1 reads SGHTA; CDR2 reads FQGNSA. The germline V and J ends were trimmed by 0 bases and 0 bases, with 8 bases remaining between them.

V and J are TRBV4-3 and TRBJ1-6, with 8 bases matching TRBD1. The CDR3 totals 15 residues. Germline CDR1 reads LGHNA; CDR2 reads YSLEER. V shed 1 base, J shed 9 bases, and the junction held 5 bases outside the gene matches. The chain's CDR3 is CASSQGTGRTSPLHF. Here the CDR3 DNA reads TGCGCCAGCAGCCAAGGGACAGGGCGAACTTCACCCCTCCACTTT.

This clonotype was recorded a few times. CDR3 bases: TGCACGATGGGCTCCTACACCGGGGAGCTGTTTTTT. Translated: CTMGSYTGELFF. V gene TRBV29-1 combines with J gene TRBJ2-2, with D hard to call. The CDR3 consists of 12 residues. Germline CDR1 reads SQVTM; CDR2 reads ANQGSEA.

This clonotype was picked up many times. The chain links TRBV2 to TRBJ1-6, with D tentatively TRBD1 (5 bases). Germline loops: CDR1 SNHLY, CDR2 FYNNEI. This CDR3 contains 15 residues. V lost 6 bases, J lost 5 bases, and 14 bases lay in between. CDR3 protein: CASRPDSGNNSPLHF. Here the CDR3 DNA reads TGTGCCAGCAGGCCCGACAGCGGTAATAATTCACCCCTCCACTTT.

The chain links TRBV29-1 to TRBJ1-1; D gene ambiguous. This CDR3 comprises 11 residues. Germline assignment: CDR1 SQVTM and CDR2 ANQGSEA. V was pared by 4 bases and J by 3 bases, with 6 bases between. Here the CDR3 reads CSVAPYTEAFF. DNA for the CDR3: TGCAGCGTTGCCCCATACACTGAAGCTTTCTTT.

This clonotype has a handful of counts. V usage is TRBV3-1 and J usage is TRBJ2-5, with a weak D call TRBD1 (5 bases). V lost 0 bases and J lost 1, with 9 bases in between. Germline V gene sequence: CDR1 LGHDT, CDR2 YNNKEL (reference sequence). This CDR3 is built from 15 residues. The CDR3 DNA reads TGTGCCAGCAGCCAAGATCTCAGGGTCCAAGAGACCCAGTACTTC. Its protein product is CASSQDLRVQETQYF.

Only a few counts were recorded for this clonotype. The chain recombines TRBV11-2 with TRBJ2-6; the D is unclear. There are 15 residues in the CDR3. V shed 1 base and J shed 0 bases, with 4 bases lying between them. Per the germline V gene, CDR1 is SGHAT and CDR2 is FQNNGV. In DNA form, the CDR3 reads TGTGCCAGCAGCTTAGGGGTCTCTGGGGCCAACGTCCTGACTTTC. It translates to CASSLGVSGANVLTF.

This clonotype showed up just a few times. The chain carries TRBV30 and TRBJ2-1; 8 bases are shared with TRBD2. The V and J ends lost 4 bases and 0 bases, in that order; junction bases with no gene match: 8. CDR3 length equals 16 residues. Germline V gene sequence: CDR1 GTSNPN, CDR2 SVGIG (reference sequence). CDR3 sequence reads: CAWIGSGISSYNEQFF. The CDR3 nucleotides are TGTGCCTGGATTGGTAGCGGGATCAGCTCCTACAATGAGCAGTTCTTC.

This clonotype turned up a few times. V is TRBV14 and J is TRBJ1-6; the D is unclear. CDR1 is SGHDN, CDR2 FVKESK, per germline. The CDR3 runs to 16 residues. Trimming took 0 bases from V and 7 from J, leaving 13 bases between them. CDR3 sequence: CASSQDSGQRNSPLHF. The DNA of the CDR3 is TGTGCCAGCAGCCAAGATAGTGGCCAGAGGAATTCACCCCTCCACTTT.

V and J are TRBV28 and TRBJ2-1, with 12 bases lining up with TRBD2. The trim removed 11 bases at V and 7 bases at J, leaving 21 bases unmatched. CDR1 and CDR2 from the germline V gene are MDHEN and SYDVKM. The CDR3 is 18 amino acids. The CDR3 bases are TGTGCCTCACGAGGGGACGGCGGACTAGCGGGATTTCTGAATGAGCAGTTCTTC. Its translation: CASRGDGGLAGFLNEQFF. Full variable domain (rest looked up from reference TRBV28 and TRBJ2-1): DVKVTQSSRYLVKRTGEKVFLECVQDMDHENMFWYRQDPGLGLRLIYFSYDVKMKEKGDIPEGYSVSREKKERFSLILESASTNQTSMYLCASRGDGGLAGFLNEQFFGPGTRLTVL.

This rearrangement joins TRBV4-3 to TRBJ2-4; D ambiguous. Trimming shortened V by 0 bases and J by 10 bases, and 7 bases separated the two germline ends. The germline V gene has CDR1 LGHNA and CDR2 YSLEER. The CDR3 totals 12 residues. The CDR3: CASSQDTRIQYF. The DNA for the CDR3 is TGCGCCAGCAGCCAAGATACCCGGATTCAGTACTTC.

The J gene is TRBJ1-2, the V gene TRBV9, with TRBD1 matching 7 bases. V shed 0 bases, J shed 1 base, and the junction held 3 bases outside the gene matches. Germline CDR1 is SGDLS and CDR2 is YYNGEE. CDR3 length: 15 amino acids. The CDR3 coding sequence is TGTGCCAGCAGCGTAGGAGGGACAGTTAACTATGGCTACACCTTC. It yields the protein CASSVGGTVNYGYTF.

The chain has TRBV27 and TRBJ2-7; D ambiguous. In germline, CDR1 is MNHEY, CDR2 SMNVEV (reference sequence). V was trimmed by 7 bases and J by 4 bases, leaving 14 bases between them. The CDR3 is 13 amino acids. CDR3 coding DNA: TGTGCCAGCACCTATAACCCACGGTACGAGCAGTACTTC. Protein: CASTYNPRYEQYF.

This clonotype was counted only a few times. Here the CDR3 reads CASSPRHRGSAKNIQYF. In DNA, the CDR3 is TGTGCCAGCAGCCCGCGACACAGGGGATCGGCCAAAAACATTCAGTACTTC. The chain carries TRBV14 and TRBJ2-4, with 7 positions matching TRBD1. The CDR3 length is 17 residues. V shed 4 bases and J 1 base; nucleotides not matched to a gene: 10. The germline V gene encodes CDR1 SGHDN and CDR2 FVKESK.

This clonotype occurred once. This sequence joins TRBV21-1 and TRBJ1-2. TRBV21-1 is flagged as a pseudogene. The CDR3 consists of 14 residues. CDR3 sequence (DNA): TGTGCCAGCGGGAGGGTAACATTCAACTATGGCTACACCTTC. Translated: CASGRVTFNYGYTF.

The V gene is TRBV6-2 or TRBV6-3, the J gene TRBJ2-1; TRBD1 might be the D (6 bases). The germline V gene encodes CDR1 MNHEY and CDR2 SVGEGT. CDR3 length: 13 residues. Trimming shortened V by 5 bases and J by 7 bases, and 12 bases separated the two germline ends. CDR3 in amino acids: CASSAGQRNEQFF. The CDR3 DNA reads TGTGCCAGCAGTGCTGGACAGCGGAATGAGCAGTTCTTC.

A few counts support this clonotype. The chain joins TRBV7-6 to TRBJ1-6; no clear D gene. The CDR3 runs 15 residues. CDR1 is SGHVS and CDR2 is FNYEAQ in the germline V gene. The V and J ends lost 2 bases and 0 bases respectively, with 5 bases between them. As DNA, the CDR3 is TGTGCCAGCAGCTTATACGGCTCCTATAATTCACCCCTCCACTTT. This codes for CASSLYGSYNSPLHF. Based on the CDR3 plus reference TRBV7-6 and TRBJ1-6, the full variable domain is GAGVSQSPRYKVTKRGQDVALRCDPISGHVSLYWYRQALGQGPEFLTYFNYEAQQDKSGLPNDRFSAERPEGSISTLTIQRTEQRDSAMYRCASSLYGSYNSPLHFGNGTRLTVT.

V and J are TRBV20-1 and TRBJ2-7; 7 nucleotides agree with TRBD1. The CDR3 totals 13 residues. Germline trimming cut 5 bases from V and 2 bases from J; bases unmatched to any gene: 6. Per germline, CDR1 DFQATT and CDR2 SNEGSKA (reference sequence). This CDR3 reads CSARDSLTYEQYF. CDR3 in DNA: TGCAGTGCTCGGGACAGCCTTACCTACGAGCAGTACTTC.

In the case of this clonotype: Germline is not matched at one junction end, which may reflect a read error. This chain joins TRBV5-4 and TRBJ1-2; no clear D. CDR3 length: 15 amino acids. Germline CDR1 SGHNT, CDR2 YYREEE (reference sequence). The CDR3 nucleotides read TGTGCCAGCAGCTTCGGCCAGCCACTCCCCTATGGCCACACCTTC. Translated: CASSFGQPLPYGHTF.

The sample holds a few counts of this clonotype. CDR3 amino acids: CSVVAGIKWSYNEQFF. The DNA for the CDR3 is TGCAGCGTTGTTGCCGGGATTAAATGGTCCTACAATGAGCAGTTCTTC. This chain uses TRBV29-1 with TRBJ2-1; the D gene is possibly TRBD2 (5 bases). The CDR3 covers 16 residues. Deletions cut 4 bases from V and 1 base from J, with 17 bases between. From germline, CDR1 is SQVTM and CDR2 ANQGSEA.